The subject of this entry is one T cell receptor (beta chain). TCRdb's table, derived via immunoSEQ multiplex PCR, lists solely in-frame clones and lacks some. The sample holds roughly 72,000 clones, 82% seen once. This sample was included in a study of blood T cell repertoires in COVID-19. V dropped 5 bases and J dropped 7; count of bases not matched to a gene: 8. Germline lookup yields CDR1 SGHTA and CDR2 FQGNSA. CDR3 length: 15 amino acids. The rearrangement joins TRBV7-2 to TRBJ1-6; 7 bases align to TRBD1. The material sequenced was peripheral blood. The sequence derives from a woman of 80 years or more with acute or convalescent COVID-19. CDR3 in amino acids: CASSPRDSWNSPLHF. CDR3 nucleotide sequence: TGTGCCAGCAGCCCCCGGGACAGCTGGAATTCACCCCTCCACTTT.